The sequence of this TCR beta chain was determined in a study of T cell responses to AZD1222 COVID-19 vaccine. Only in-frame clones appear in the TCRdb table, and some are missing; sequencing was by immunoSEQ multiplex PCR. The table lists some 150,000 clones, approximately 90% of them singletons. General study results and limits: Repertoires were obtained solely post-peak T cell response. The CD4 TCRs associated with vaccination extended across spike and predominated at 160-218 and 743-854. As reported, nearly half of all spike-specific TCRs target variant regions that are unmutated. Spike-specific TCR breadth and depth rose after two AZD1222 doses.

V was shortened by 7 bases and J by 6 bases, with 16 bases between the two germline ends. The CDR3 totals 14 residues. The germline CDR1 and CDR2 sequences are MGHDK and SYGVNS. Comment on this clone: Antigen: not known.

Specimen: peripheral blood, collected after recovery from COVID-19. This TCR was recovered from an adult who had recovered from COVID-19. The chain links TRBV25-1 to TRBJ1-3; maybe TRBD1 (5 bases). CDR3 nucleotides: TGTGCCAGCACAGGGCGCGGTATATTAAACACCATATATTTT. Translated, it gives CASTGRGILNTIYF.